The entry below gives a single TCR beta chain sequence along with its context. Antigen unknown. TCRdb's copy holds only in-frame clones and misses some; the assay was immunoSEQ multiplex PCR. The repertoire has 90,000 or so clones, roughly 88% of them found once; the top ten carry approximately 15%. The trim removed 2 bases at V and 7 bases at J, leaving 12 bases unmatched. The CDR3 is made up of 15 amino acids. Per the germline V gene, CDR1 is GTSNPN and CDR2 is SVGIG (reference sequence). The sample comes from a study of T cell responses to AZD1222 COVID-19 vaccine. The study, taken as a whole, reports: Reportedly, nearly half the spike-specific TCRs target unmutated variant regions.

Sequencing was performed on peripheral blood, taken on day 0 of AZD1222 vaccination. The receptor comes from an adult in good health. The rearrangement links TRBV30 to TRBJ1-2, with 8 bases aligning to TRBD1. The CDR3 region has the DNA TGTGCCTGGAGTAGCTTGTCGACAGGGGCGGGTGGCTACACCTTC. It specifies CAWSSLSTGAGGYTF.